Given below is one T cell receptor beta chain in context. This entry comes from a study of blood T cells in healthy people across ages. Using a J-beta primer mix together with a sample-barcoded 5' primer, a second PCR was run for roughly 7 to 12 cycles. TCRdb recomputed calls from the 5' RACE reads with MiXCR, one row per CDR3 protein. The table records over 700,000 distinct CDR3 sequences, just under 25% of them present only once. Trimming took 3 bases from V and 3 from J, leaving 8 bases between them. This CDR3 region has 13 residues. Germline values: CDR1 SEHNR, CDR2 FQNEAQ (reference sequence). These same data were also listed under a study on T cells of mothers and their children.

Sequences were obtained from blood. This clonotype was obtained from a boy aged 5-17 years in good health. The chain employs TRBV7-9 and TRBJ1-1, with D maybe TRBD1 (6 bases). CDR3 sequence reads: CASSFRTDTEAFF. The CDR3 region has the DNA TGTGCCAGCAGCTTTAGGACAGACACTGAAGCTTTCTTT.